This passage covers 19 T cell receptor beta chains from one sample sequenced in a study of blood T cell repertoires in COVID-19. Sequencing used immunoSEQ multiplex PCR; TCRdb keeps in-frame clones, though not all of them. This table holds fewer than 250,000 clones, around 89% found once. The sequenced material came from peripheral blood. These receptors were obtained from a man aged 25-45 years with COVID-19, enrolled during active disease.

CDR3 protein: CASSQAWTDRGHTGELFF. CDR3 nucleotides: TGTGCCAGCAGCCAAGCTTGGACGGACAGGGGTCACACCGGGGAGCTGTTTTTT. The V gene is TRBV3-1 (or the pseudogene TRBV3-2), the J gene TRBJ2-2, with 9 bases lining up with TRBD1. Per germline, CDR1 LGHDT and CDR2 YNNKEL (reference sequence). This CDR3 is built from 18 residues. J lost 3 bases, V lost 1 base, and 9 bases had no gene match.

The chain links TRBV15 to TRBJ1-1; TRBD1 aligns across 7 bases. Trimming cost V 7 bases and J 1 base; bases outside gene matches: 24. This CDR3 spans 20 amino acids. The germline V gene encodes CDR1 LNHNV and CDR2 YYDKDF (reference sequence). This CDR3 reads CATNPLIHLPGGGTNTEAFF. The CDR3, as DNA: TGTGCCACCAACCCACTTATCCACTTACCAGGGGGTGGGACGAACACTGAAGCTTTCTTT.

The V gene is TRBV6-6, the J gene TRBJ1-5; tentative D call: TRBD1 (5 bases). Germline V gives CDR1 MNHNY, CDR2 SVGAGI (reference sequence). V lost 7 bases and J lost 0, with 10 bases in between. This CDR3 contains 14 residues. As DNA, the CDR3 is TGTGCCAGCACAGCAGGGAATAGCAATCAGCCCCAGCATTTT. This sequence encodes CASTAGNSNQPQHF.

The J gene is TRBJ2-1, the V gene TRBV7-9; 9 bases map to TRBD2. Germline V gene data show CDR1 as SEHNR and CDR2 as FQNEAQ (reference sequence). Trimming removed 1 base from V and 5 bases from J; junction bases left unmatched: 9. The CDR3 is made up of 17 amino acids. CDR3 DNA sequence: TGTGCCAGCAGCTTAGTAGCGGTAGCGGGAGTGCACAATGAGCAGTTCTTC. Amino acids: CASSLVAVAGVHNEQFF.

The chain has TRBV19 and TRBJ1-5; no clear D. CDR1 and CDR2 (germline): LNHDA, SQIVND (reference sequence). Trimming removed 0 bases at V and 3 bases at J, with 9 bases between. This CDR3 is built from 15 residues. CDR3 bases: TGTGCCAGTAGTATAGATCGAGGCCCCAATCAGCCCCAGCATTTT. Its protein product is CASSIDRGPNQPQHF.

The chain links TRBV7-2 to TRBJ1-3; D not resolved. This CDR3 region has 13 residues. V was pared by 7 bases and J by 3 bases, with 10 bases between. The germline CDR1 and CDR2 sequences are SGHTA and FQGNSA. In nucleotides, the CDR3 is TGTGCCAGCACCCCGCGCGGTGGAAACACCATATATTTT. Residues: CASTPRGGNTIYF.

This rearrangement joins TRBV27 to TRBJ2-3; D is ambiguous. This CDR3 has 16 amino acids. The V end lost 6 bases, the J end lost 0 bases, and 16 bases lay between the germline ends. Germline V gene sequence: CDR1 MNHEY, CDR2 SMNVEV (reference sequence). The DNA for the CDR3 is TGTGCCAGCAGAAACCGCCCGGGTATTAGCACAGATACGCAGTATTTT. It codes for CASRNRPGISTDTQYF.

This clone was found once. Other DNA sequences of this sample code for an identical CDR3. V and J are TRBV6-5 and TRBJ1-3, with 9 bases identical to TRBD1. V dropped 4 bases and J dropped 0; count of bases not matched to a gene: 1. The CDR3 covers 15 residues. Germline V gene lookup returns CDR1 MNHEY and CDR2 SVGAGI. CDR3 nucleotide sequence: TGTGCCAGCAGTTTGGACAGGGGCTCTGGAAACACCATATATTTT. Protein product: CASSLDRGSGNTIYF.

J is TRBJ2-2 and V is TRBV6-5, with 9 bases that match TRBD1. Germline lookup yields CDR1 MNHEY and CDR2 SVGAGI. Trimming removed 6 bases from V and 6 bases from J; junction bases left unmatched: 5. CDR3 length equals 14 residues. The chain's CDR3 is CASSRDRVSGELFF. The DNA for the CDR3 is TGTGCCAGCAGCCGGGACAGGGTGTCCGGGGAGCTGTTTTTT.

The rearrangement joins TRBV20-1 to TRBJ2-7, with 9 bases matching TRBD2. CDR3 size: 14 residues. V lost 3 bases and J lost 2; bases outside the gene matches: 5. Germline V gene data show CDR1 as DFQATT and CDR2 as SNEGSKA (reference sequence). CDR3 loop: CSASQRLAAYEQYF. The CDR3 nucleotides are TGCAGTGCTAGTCAGAGACTAGCGGCCTACGAGCAGTACTTC.

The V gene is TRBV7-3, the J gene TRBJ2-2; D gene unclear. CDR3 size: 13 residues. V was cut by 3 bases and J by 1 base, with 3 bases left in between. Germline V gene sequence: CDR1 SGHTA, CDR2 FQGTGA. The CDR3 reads CASSFMNTGELFF. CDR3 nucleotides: TGTGCCAGCAGCTTCATGAACACCGGGGAGCTGTTTTTT.

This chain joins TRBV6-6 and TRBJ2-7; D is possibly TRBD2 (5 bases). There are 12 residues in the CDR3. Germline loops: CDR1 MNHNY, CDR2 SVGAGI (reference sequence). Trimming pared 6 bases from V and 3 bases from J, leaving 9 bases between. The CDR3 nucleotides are TGTGCCAGCAGGGACTTATACTACGAGCAGTACTTC. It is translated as CASRDLYYEQYF.

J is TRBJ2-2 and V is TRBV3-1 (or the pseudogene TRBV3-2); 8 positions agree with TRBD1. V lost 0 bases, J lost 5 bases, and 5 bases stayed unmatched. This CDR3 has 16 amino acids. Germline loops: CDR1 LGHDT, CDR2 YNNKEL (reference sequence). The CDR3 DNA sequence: TGTGCCAGCAGCCAAGATCGGGGGACAGGAACCGGGGAGCTGTTTTTT. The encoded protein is CASSQDRGTGTGELFF.

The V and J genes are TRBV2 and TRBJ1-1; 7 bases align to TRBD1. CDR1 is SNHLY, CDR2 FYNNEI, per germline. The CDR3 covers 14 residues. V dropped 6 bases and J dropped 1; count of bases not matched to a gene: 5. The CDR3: CASRARQGNTEAFF. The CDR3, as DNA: TGTGCCAGCAGGGCAAGACAGGGGAACACTGAAGCTTTCTTT. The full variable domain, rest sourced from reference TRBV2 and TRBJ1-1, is EPEVTQTPSHQVTQMGQEVILRCVPISNHLYFYWYRQILGQKVEFLVSFYNNEISEKSEIFDDQFSVERPDGSNFTLKIRSTKLEDSAMYFCASRARQGNTEAFFGQGTRLTVV.

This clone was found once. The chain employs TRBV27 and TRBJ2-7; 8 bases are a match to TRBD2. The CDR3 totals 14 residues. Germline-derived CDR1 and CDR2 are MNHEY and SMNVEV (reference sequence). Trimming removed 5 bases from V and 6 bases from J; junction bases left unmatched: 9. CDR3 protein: CASSTQGLVVEQYF. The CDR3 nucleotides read TGTGCCAGCAGTACCCAGGGACTAGTGGTCGAGCAGTACTTC.

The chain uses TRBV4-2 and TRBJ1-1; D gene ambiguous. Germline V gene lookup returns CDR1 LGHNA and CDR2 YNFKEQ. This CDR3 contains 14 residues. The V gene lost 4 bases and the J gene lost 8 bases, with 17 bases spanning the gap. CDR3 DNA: TGTGCCAGCAGCCCCGGTTTGCAACGCGGCGAAGCTTTCTTT. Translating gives CASSPGLQRGEAFF.

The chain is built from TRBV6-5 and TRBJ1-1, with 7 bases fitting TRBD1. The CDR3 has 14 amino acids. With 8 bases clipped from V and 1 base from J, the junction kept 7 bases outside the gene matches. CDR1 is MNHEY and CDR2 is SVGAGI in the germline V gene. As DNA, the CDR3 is TGTGCCAGCCGAACGCGACAGGGGAACACTGAAGCTTTCTTT. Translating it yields CASRTRQGNTEAFF.

For the CDR3, the DNA is TGTGCCAGCAGTTACGACGACAGGGGTAATTCACCCCTCCACTTT. It specifies CASSYDDRGNSPLHF. This chain links TRBV6-5 with TRBJ1-6; 8 nucleotides line up with TRBD1. The CDR3 has 15 residues. The J segment lost 6 bases and the V segment lost 2 bases, leaving 3 bases of the junction unmatched. The germline CDR1 and CDR2 sequences are MNHEY and SVGAGI.

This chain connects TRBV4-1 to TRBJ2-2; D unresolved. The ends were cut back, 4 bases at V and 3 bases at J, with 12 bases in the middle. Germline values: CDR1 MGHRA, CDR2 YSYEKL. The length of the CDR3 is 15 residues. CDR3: CASSLNSGYTGELFF. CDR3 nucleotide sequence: TGCGCCAGCAGCCTAAACTCGGGTTACACCGGGGAGCTGTTTTTT.